This entry features one TCR beta chain sequence. CDR3 length equals 16 residues. Germline V gene data show CDR1 as WSHSY and CDR2 as SAAADI. With 4 bases clipped from V and 0 bases from J, the junction kept 9 bases outside the gene matches. Adults between about 18 and 95 years of age took part from 20 to 25 US areas. Each participant's cohort was designated according to participant-reported clinical history. The data belong to a study of blood T cell repertoires in COVID-19. Study-level background: Collection of acute and convalescent COVID-19 samples took place in the United States, Italy and Spain.

Original handling: Quantification of nucleated cells was approximated via reference gene primer amplification. The table came from immunoSEQ multiplex PCR; TCRdb's copy has only in-frame clones and leaves some out. For V, J and clone size, that table is used; D and trimming come from the DNA. The data contain 300,000 to 400,000 clones, about 90% of them seen just once; the ten biggest clones take up over 0.8%. Sequenced: PBMCs or T cells enriched from blood (not recorded which). The TCR originated in a young woman who had recovered from COVID-19. The rearrangement uses TRBV10-2 and TRBJ2-7; 7 bases are a match to TRBD1. The CDR3 sequence: CASSAGQSPSSYEQYF. In DNA form, the CDR3 reads TGCGCCAGCAGTGCGGGACAGTCCCCTAGCTCCTACGAGCAGTACTTC.